A selection of T cell receptor beta chains follows, all from one sample in a study of shared clonotypes between healthy human individuals. Generated by immunoSEQ multiplex PCR, the TCRdb table keeps only in-frame clones and is missing some. The table includes approximately 2,000,000 clones, around 92% detected once. Sequencing was performed on naive CD4+ T cells from PBMCs. These receptors were collected from a man aged 18 to 29 in good health. Some clones in this sample may be carry-over from other donors' samples. CDR3s include the opening cysteine and the closing phenylalanine or tryptophan. The D gene is left open where the match is weak. Expanded clones get a size class; other rows say once, few or many, or leave the size out.

D	V	length	size	J	CDR3	DNA
.	TRBV6-5	16	.	TRBJ2-2	CASSYIRLLNTGELFF	TGTGCCAGCAGTTACATTAGACTTCTCAACACCGGGGAGCTGTTTTTT
.	TRBV6-1	15	.	TRBJ2-3	CASSVLKGLGDTQYF	TGTGCCAGCAGTGTCCTCAAAGGGCTAGGAGATACGCAGTATTTT
TRBD1	TRBV7-9	14	.	TRBJ1-2	CASSGQGENYGYTF	TGTGCCAGCAGCGGGCAGGGGGAAAACTATGGCTACACCTTC
.	TRBV10-2	13	.	TRBJ2-7	CASSGEKLAEQYF	TGCGCCAGCAGTGGAGAGAAATTGGCCGAGCAGTACTTC
.	TRBV5-1	15	.	TRBJ2-7	CASSFSSGRAYEQYF	TGCGCCAGCAGCTTCTCGAGTGGTAGGGCCTACGAGCAGTACTTC
TRBD1	TRBV6-1	16	once	TRBJ1-4	CASSEALGQKAEKLFF	TGTGCCAGCAGTGAAGCGCTGGGACAGAAGGCCGAAAAACTGTTTTTT
.	TRBV5-1	15	.	TRBJ1-3	CASSLSITPGNTIYF	TGCGCCAGCAGCTTGTCGATTACGCCGGGAAACACCATATATTTT
TRBD1	TRBV7-2	13	.	TRBJ1-1	CASRTDRGTEAFF	TGTGCCAGCAGAACCGACAGGGGCACTGAAGCTTTCTTT
TRBD1	TRBV5-8	14	.	TRBJ1-1	CAIGQGRGGTEAFF	TGTGCCATAGGACAGGGGAGGGGTGGCACTGAAGCTTTCTTT
.	TRBV7-9	11	.	TRBJ2-4	CASSPSKDQYF	TGTGCCAGCAGCCCGAGTAAGGATCAGTACTTC
.	TRBV30	11	.	TRBJ2-7	CAWSPDYEQYF	TGTGCCTGGAGCCCGGACTACGAGCAGTACTTC
.	TRBV18	13	.	TRBJ2-7	CASSPPSSDEQYF	TGTGCCAGCTCACCACCGTCAAGTGACGAGCAGTACTTC
.	TRBV28	14	.	TRBJ1-4	CASRRTRANEKLFF	TGTGCCAGCAGGAGGACCAGAGCTAATGAAAAACTGTTTTTT
.	TRBV10-3	16	.	TRBJ1-1	CAIKGGAPRGNTEAFF	TGTGCCATCAAAGGCGGCGCCCCCCGAGGGAACACTGAAGCTTTCTTT
.	TRBV6-5	15	once	TRBJ1-4	CASRARDGTNEKLFF	TGTGCCAGCAGGGCCAGGGACGGGACTAATGAAAAACTGTTTTTT
.	TRBV7-2	15	once	TRBJ1-6	CASSYSVPEASPLHF	TGTGCCAGCAGCTATTCGGTTCCGGAGGCTTCACCCCTCCACTTT
.	TRBV4-1	16	.	TRBJ1-2	CASSQEKALGTYGYTF	TGCGCCAGCAGCCAAGAAAAGGCCCTGGGGACCTATGGCTACACCTTC
.	TRBV10-3	14	.	TRBJ1-4	CAISDNPGAEKLFF	TGTGCCATCAGTGACAACCCGGGAGCTGAAAAACTGTTTTTT
.	TRBV7-9	14	.	TRBJ2-1	CASSPPGLQREQFF	TGTGCCAGCAGCCCTCCGGGCCTACAGAGGGAGCAGTTCTTC
.	TRBV5-4	15	.	TRBJ2-2	CASSSDYANTGELFF	TGTGCCAGCAGCTCGGACTACGCGAACACCGGGGAGCTGTTTTTT
.	TRBV28	16	.	TRBJ1-4	CASSRGGGGLPEKLFF	TGTGCCAGCAGTCGGGGGGGTGGAGGCCTACCCGAAAAACTGTTTTTT
TRBD1	TRBV7-9	10	.	TRBJ2-5	CGTGQETQYF	TGTGGGACAGGGCAGGAGACCCAGTACTTC
TRBD2	TRBV6-5	15	once	TRBJ2-1	CASRTLAGAGNEQFF	TGTGCCAGCAGGACGCTAGCGGGAGCGGGCAATGAGCAGTTCTTC
TRBD1	TRBV5-1	16	.	TRBJ1-1	CASSTDTGVQNTEAFF	TGCGCCAGCAGCACGGACACAGGGGTTCAGAACACTGAAGCTTTCTTT
.	TRBV23-1	14	.	TRBJ2-3	CASSHSDRTDTQYF	TGCGCCAGCAGTCATTCAGACAGGACAGATACGCAGTATTTT
.	TRBV27	14	.	TRBJ2-7	CASTPGRGVYEQYF	TGTGCCAGCACCCCCGGCCGCGGTGTTTACGAGCAGTACTTC
.	TRBV18	14	once	TRBJ2-7	CASSGPGPSYEQYF	TGTGCCAGCTCAGGCCCGGGGCCTTCCTACGAGCAGTACTTC
.	TRBV28	13	.	TRBJ2-7	CASSLPGAYEQYF	TGTGCCAGCAGTTTACCGGGGGCCTACGAGCAGTACTTC
TRBD1	TRBV5-1	16	.	TRBJ2-5	CASSLEGQGYQETQYF	TGCGCCAGCAGCTTGGAGGGACAGGGATACCAAGAGACCCAGTACTTC
.	TRBV5-6	13	.	TRBJ2-7	CASSLARSYEQYF	TGTGCCAGCAGCTTGGCCCGCTCCTACGAGCAGTACTTC
.	TRBV5-5	13	.	TRBJ1-5	CASSPQGNQPQHF	TGTGCCAGCAGCCCCCAGGGAAATCAGCCCCAGCATTTT
.	TRBV10-2	13	.	TRBJ2-1	CASSGSARSEEFF	TGCGCCAGCAGTGGGTCTGCGCGGTCAGAGGAGTTCTTC